The 10 T cell receptor beta chains reported below all come from one sample, sequenced in a study of radiotherapy plus CTLA-4 blockade in lung cancer. Libraries were prepared by immunoSEQ multiplex PCR; TCRdb keeps only in-frame clonotypes and omits some of them. The sample yields 75,000 to 100,000 clones, 82% seen once. The specimen comprised peripheral blood, sampled from a patient treated with radiotherapy plus ipilimumab. All receptors derive from a human donor with non-small cell lung cancer who had a partial response to radiotherapy plus ipilimumab.

The rearrangement uses TRBV5-1 and TRBJ2-2, with 13 bases that match TRBD2. Trimming cost V 4 bases and J 4 bases; bases outside gene matches: 4. This CDR3 spans 16 amino acids. Germline-derived CDR1 and CDR2 are SGHRS and YFSETQ. The CDR3 sequence: CASSGLAGDSTGELFF. The CDR3 bases are TGCGCCAGCAGCGGACTAGCGGGAGATTCCACCGGGGAGCTGTTTTTT.

There are a few counts of this clone. The CDR3 sequence is CSSEIGSTEAFF. The CDR3 region has the DNA TGCAGCTCTGAAATCGGGAGCACTGAAGCTTTCTTT. This chain uses TRBV29-1 with TRBJ1-1; D ambiguous. The V end was cut by 8 bases, the J end by 4 bases, with 14 bases between. The length of the CDR3 is 12 residues. CDR1 SQVTM and CDR2 ANQGSEA come from the germline V gene.

The chain recombines TRBV5-7 with TRBJ2-7; D is ambiguous. TRBV5-7 is sorted into the ORF group, with uncertain function. Between the trimmed V and J ends, which lost 0 bases and 3 bases, there was a span of 10 bases. The CDR3 loop spans 14 amino acids. This CDR3 reads CASSLESSVYEQYF. The CDR3, as DNA: TGTGCCAGCAGCTTGGAGAGTTCTGTCTACGAGCAGTACTTC.

This chain uses TRBV7-8 with TRBJ2-5; TRBD2 matches 9 bases. Germline V gene sequence: CDR1 SGHVS, CDR2 FQNEAQ. V lost 2 bases to trimming and J lost 1 base; unmatched junction nucleotides: 5. The length of the CDR3 is 16 residues. In DNA, the CDR3 is TGTGCCAGCAGCTTACGCCGGCGGGAGGGCCAAGAGACCCAGTACTTC. It encodes CASSLRRREGQETQYF.

V is TRBV7-3 and J is TRBJ2-1; 7 bases align to TRBD2. Trimming cost V 4 bases and J 7 bases; bases outside gene matches: 10. CDR3 length equals 15 residues. Germline V CDR1 and CDR2: SGHTA, FQGTGA. The CDR3 loop reads CASSSTSNARNEQFF. CDR3 DNA sequence: TGTGCCAGCAGCTCGACTAGCAATGCCCGGAATGAGCAGTTCTTC.

The genes are TRBV10-3 and TRBJ2-7; TRBD2 might be the D (6 bases). This CDR3 contains 15 residues. Trimming left V 0 bases short and J 1 base short, with 10 bases between. CDR1 and CDR2 (germline): ENHRY, SYGVKD. The chain's CDR3 is CAISESKGRSYEQYF. In DNA form, the CDR3 reads TGTGCCATCAGTGAGTCGAAGGGGAGGTCCTACGAGCAGTACTTC.

The chain carries TRBV13 and TRBJ2-7; 9 bases fit TRBD2. The CDR3 spans 15 residues. In germline, CDR1 is PRHDT, CDR2 FYEKMQ (reference sequence). J was trimmed by 5 bases and V by 5 bases; bases with no gene match: 10. CDR3 residues: CASSPQAGGPNEQYF. Written as DNA, the CDR3 is TGTGCCAGCAGCCCCCAGGCGGGAGGGCCTAACGAGCAGTACTTC.

V is TRBV28 and J is TRBJ2-1, with 11 nucleotides matching TRBD2. The J segment lost 7 bases and the V segment lost 5 bases, leaving 7 bases of the junction unmatched. Germline V gene lookup returns CDR1 MDHEN and CDR2 SYDVKM. The CDR3 extends over 15 amino acids. The CDR3 coding sequence is TGTGCCAGCAGTGAAGGGGCTAGCGGGAGGAATGAGCAGTTCTTC. Translation gives CASSEGASGRNEQFF.

The V and J genes are TRBV5-6 and TRBJ1-2; a possible D gene is TRBD1 (5 bases). From germline, CDR1 is SGHDT and CDR2 YYEEEE. With 2 bases removed from V and 8 bases from J, the gap between germline ends came to 16 bases. The CDR3 loop spans 14 amino acids. The CDR3 here is CASSFGAQATGYTF. The CDR3 nucleotides are TGTGCCAGCAGCTTTGGAGCACAGGCAACAGGCTACACCTTC.

This rearrangement joins TRBV7-7 to TRBJ2-5; D perhaps matches TRBD1 (5 bases). Germline CDR1 and CDR2: SSHAT and FNYEAQ (reference sequence). V lost 5 bases, J lost 2 bases, and 15 bases lay in between. This CDR3 comprises 15 residues. The CDR3 DNA reads as TGTGCCAGCAGCGTTAACCTAGGGGCTCAAGAGACCCAGTACTTC. Protein product: CASSVNLGAQETQYF.